A single sample is the source of the 2 T cell receptor beta chains below, sequenced in a study of OX40 agonist ivuxolimab in advanced cancers. Clones were read by immunoSEQ multiplex PCR, and TCRdb kept only the in-frame ones, dropping some. Among 60,000 to 100,000 clones listed, approximately 93% were seen once. The sample consisted of CD4+ or CD8+ T cells sorted from blood, taken in a trial of the OX40 agonist ivuxolimab. These receptors all stem from an adult with an advanced solid tumor such as melanoma, head and neck, liver or kidney cancer.

There are a few counts of this clone. This chain links TRBV19 with TRBJ2-7; 7 nucleotides align to TRBD1. The CDR3 runs 14 residues. The germline V gene encodes CDR1 LNHDA and CDR2 SQIVND (reference sequence). V shed 1 base, J shed 2 bases, and the junction held 2 bases outside the gene matches. The CDR3 nucleotides are TGTGCCAGTAGTATAGGGACAGGAACCTACGAGCAGTACTTC. Translating gives CASSIGTGTYEQYF.

The chain employs TRBV29-1 and TRBJ2-7; the D gene is possibly TRBD2 (5 bases). From germline, CDR1 is SQVTM and CDR2 ANQGSEA. V was shortened by 4 bases and J by 0 bases, with 16 bases between the two germline ends. The CDR3 consists of 15 residues. The CDR3 DNA reads TGCAGCGTTGCGGAGGTGCGGAGGAGCTCCTACGAGCAGTACTTC. Amino acids: CSVAEVRRSSYEQYF.